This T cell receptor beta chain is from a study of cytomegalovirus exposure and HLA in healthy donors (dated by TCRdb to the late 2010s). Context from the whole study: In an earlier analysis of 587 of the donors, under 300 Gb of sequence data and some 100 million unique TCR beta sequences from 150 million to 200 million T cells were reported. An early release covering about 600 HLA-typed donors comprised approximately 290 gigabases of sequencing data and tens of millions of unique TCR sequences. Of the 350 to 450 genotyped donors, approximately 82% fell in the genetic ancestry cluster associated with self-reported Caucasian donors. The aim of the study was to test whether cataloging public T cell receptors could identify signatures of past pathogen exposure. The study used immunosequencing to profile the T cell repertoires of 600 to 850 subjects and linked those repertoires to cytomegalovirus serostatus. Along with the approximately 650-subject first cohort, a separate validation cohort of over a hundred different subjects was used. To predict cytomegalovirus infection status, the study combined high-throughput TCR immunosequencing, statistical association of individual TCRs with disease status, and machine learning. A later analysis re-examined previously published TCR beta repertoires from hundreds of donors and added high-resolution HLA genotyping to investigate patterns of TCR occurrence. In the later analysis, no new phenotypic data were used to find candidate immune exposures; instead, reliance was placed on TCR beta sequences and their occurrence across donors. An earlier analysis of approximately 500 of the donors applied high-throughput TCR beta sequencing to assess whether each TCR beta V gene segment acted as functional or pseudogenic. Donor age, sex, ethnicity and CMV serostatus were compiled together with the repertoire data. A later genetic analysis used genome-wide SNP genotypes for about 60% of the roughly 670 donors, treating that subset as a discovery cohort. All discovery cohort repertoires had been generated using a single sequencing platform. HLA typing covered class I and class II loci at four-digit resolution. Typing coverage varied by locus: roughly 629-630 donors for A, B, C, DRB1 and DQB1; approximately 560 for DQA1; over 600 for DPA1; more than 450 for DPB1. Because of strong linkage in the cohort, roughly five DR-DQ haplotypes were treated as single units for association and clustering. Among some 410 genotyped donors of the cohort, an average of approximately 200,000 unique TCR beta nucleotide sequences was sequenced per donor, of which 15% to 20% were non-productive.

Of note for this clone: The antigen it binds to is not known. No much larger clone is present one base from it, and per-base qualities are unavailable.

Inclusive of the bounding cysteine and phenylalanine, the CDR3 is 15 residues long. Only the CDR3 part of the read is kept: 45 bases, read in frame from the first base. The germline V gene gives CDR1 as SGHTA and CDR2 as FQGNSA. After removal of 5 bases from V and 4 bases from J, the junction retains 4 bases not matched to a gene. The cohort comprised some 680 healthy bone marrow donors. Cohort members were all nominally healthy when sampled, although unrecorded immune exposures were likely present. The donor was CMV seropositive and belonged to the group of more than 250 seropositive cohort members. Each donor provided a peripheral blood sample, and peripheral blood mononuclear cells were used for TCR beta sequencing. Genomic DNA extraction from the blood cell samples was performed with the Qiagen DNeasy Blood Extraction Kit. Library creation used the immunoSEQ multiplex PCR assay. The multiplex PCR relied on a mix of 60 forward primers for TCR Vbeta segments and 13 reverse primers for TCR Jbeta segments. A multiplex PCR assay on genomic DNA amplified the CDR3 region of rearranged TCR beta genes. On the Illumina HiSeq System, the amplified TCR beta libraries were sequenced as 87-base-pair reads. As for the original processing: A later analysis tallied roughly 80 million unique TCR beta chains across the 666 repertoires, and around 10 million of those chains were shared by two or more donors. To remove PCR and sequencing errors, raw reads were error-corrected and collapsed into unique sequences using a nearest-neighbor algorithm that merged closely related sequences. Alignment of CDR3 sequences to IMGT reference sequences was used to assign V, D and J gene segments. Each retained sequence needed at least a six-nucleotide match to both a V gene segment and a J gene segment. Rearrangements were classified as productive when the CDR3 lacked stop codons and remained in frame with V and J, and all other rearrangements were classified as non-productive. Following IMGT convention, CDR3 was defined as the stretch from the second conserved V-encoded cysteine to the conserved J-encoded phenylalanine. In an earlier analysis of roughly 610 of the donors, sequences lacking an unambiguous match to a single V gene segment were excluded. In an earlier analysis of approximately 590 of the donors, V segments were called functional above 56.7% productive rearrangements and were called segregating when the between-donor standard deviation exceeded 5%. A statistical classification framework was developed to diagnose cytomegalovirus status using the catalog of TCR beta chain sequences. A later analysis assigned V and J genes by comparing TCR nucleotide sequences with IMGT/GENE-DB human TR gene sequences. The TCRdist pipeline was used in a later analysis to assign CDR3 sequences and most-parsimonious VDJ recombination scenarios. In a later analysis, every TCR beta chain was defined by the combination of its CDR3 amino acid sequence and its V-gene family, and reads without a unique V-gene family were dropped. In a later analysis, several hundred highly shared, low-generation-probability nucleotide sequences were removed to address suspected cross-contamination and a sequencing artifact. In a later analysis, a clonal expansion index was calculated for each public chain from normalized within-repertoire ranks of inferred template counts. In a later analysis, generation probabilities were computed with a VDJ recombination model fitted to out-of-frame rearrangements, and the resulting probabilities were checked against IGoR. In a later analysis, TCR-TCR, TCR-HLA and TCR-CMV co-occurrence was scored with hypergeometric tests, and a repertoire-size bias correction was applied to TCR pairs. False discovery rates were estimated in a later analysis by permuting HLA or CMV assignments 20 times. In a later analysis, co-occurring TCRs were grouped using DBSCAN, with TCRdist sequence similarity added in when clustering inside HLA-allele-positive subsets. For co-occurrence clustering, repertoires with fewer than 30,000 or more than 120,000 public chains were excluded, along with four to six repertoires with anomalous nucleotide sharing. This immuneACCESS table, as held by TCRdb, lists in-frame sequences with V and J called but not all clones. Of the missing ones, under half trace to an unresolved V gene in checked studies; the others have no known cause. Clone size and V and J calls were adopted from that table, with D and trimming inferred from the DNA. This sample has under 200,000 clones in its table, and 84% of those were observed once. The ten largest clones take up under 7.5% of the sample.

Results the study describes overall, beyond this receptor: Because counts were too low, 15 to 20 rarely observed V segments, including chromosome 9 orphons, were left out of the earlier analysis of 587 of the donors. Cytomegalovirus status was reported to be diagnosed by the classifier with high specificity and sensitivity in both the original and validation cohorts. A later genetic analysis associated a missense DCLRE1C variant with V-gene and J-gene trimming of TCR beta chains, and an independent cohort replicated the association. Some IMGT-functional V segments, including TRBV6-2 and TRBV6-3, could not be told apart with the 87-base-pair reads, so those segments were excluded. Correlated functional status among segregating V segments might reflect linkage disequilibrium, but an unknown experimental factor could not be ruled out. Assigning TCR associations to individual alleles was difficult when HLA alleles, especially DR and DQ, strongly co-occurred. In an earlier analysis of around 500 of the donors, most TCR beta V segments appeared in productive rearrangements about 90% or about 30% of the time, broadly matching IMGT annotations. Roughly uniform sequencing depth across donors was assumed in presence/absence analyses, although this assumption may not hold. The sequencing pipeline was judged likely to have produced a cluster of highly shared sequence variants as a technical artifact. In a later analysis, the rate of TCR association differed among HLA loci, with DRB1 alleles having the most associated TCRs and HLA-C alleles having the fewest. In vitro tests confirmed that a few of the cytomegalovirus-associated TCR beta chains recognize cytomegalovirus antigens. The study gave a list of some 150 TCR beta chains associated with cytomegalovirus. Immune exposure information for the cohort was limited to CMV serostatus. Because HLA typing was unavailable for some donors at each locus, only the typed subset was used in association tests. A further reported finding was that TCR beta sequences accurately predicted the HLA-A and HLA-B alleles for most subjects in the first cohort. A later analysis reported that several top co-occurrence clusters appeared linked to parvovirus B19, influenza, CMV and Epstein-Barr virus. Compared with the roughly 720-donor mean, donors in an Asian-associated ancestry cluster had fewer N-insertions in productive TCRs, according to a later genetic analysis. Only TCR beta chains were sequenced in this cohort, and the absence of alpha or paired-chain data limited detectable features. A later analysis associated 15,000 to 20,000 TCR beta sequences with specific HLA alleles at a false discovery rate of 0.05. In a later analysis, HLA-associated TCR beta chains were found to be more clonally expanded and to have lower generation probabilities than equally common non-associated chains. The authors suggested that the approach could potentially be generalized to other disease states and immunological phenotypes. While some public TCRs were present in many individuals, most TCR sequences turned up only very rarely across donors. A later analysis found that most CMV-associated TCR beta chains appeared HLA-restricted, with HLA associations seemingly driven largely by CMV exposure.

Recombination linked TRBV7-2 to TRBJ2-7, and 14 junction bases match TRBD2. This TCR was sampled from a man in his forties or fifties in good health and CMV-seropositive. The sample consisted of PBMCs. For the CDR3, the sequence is CASSLGTSGGYEQYF. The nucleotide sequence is TGTGCCAGCAGCCTCGGGACTAGCGGGGGATACGAGCAGTACTTC.